This entry lists 25 T cell receptor beta chains sequenced from one sample in a study of CDR3 diversity in severe acne. MiXCR, applied by TCRdb to the PCR reads, yields one record per CDR3 protein. The sample holds about 84,000 distinct CDR3 sequences, approximately 51% seen once. Sequencing used blood. The source is a male donor in good health, without acne.

The chain is built from TRBV11-2 and TRBJ1-2; 12 bases line up with TRBD1. Trimming cost V 5 bases and J 9 bases; bases outside gene matches: 7. CDR3 length equals 14 residues. The V gene's germline CDR1 is SGHAT and CDR2 FQNNGV. DNA of the CDR3: TGTGCCAGCAGCCTGGGACAGGGGGCGCGCAGCTACACCTTC. This gives the protein CASSLGQGARSYTF.

At least ten counts were recorded for this clonotype. V gene TRBV9 combines with J gene TRBJ2-3; perhaps TRBD2 as D (6 bases). V lost 4 bases and J 6 bases, leaving 21 bases between the germline ends. The CDR3 is 16 residues long. Germline V gene lookup returns CDR1 SGDLS and CDR2 YYNGEE. The CDR3 here is CASSPGGSSSGDTQYF. CDR3 sequence (DNA): TGTGCCAGCAGCCCTGGGGGTAGCTCGAGCGGGGATACGCAGTATTTT.

V and J are TRBV5-4 and TRBJ2-7; maybe TRBD1 (6 bases). The CDR3 runs to 16 residues. CDR1 is SGHNT and CDR2 is YYREEE in the germline V gene (reference sequence). Trimming shortened V by 0 bases and J by 5 bases, and 18 bases separated the two germline ends. DNA of the CDR3: TGTGCCAGCAGCTTGGGGGGCAGGGGCTGGACGAACGAGCAGTACTTC. It yields the protein CASSLGGRGWTNEQYF.

The sample holds many counts of this clonotype. This chain uses TRBV6-5 with TRBJ1-2; 8 nucleotides match TRBD1. The length of the CDR3 is 14 residues. The J segment lost 4 bases and the V segment lost 6 bases, leaving 7 bases of the junction unmatched. CDR1 and CDR2 (germline): MNHEY, SVGAGI. The CDR3 spells CASSQGQAIYGYTF. As DNA, the CDR3 is TGTGCCAGCAGCCAGGGACAGGCGATCTATGGCTACACCTTC.

In its sample, this clonotype was seen many times. This chain links TRBV19 with TRBJ2-7, with 7 bases that match TRBD1. The CDR3 runs to 14 residues. The V and J ends lost 5 bases and 1 base, in that order; junction bases with no gene match: 5. Germline CDR1 is LNHDA and CDR2 is SQIVND (reference sequence). The CDR3 reads CASSFGQASYEQYF. CDR3 DNA sequence: TGTGCCAGTAGTTTTGGACAGGCTTCCTACGAGCAGTACTTC.

The J gene is TRBJ2-7, the V gene TRBV20-1; 13 nucleotides agree with TRBD2. CDR3 length equals 15 residues. Germline trimming cut 5 bases from V and 2 bases from J; bases unmatched to any gene: 6. Germline assignment: CDR1 DFQATT and CDR2 SNEGSKA (reference sequence). CDR3 DNA sequence: TGCAGTGCTGGACTAGCGGGAGTTCAGCCCTACGAGCAGTACTTC. It encodes CSAGLAGVQPYEQYF.

The genes are TRBV11-2 and TRBJ2-6; a possible D gene is TRBD1 (6 bases). Trimming pared 5 bases from V and 2 bases from J, leaving 16 bases between. Germline values: CDR1 SGHAT, CDR2 FQNNGV. There are 17 residues in the CDR3. The CDR3, as DNA: TGTGCCAGCAGCCCTGGACAGATTAGGGCTGGGGCCAACGTCCTGACTTTC. Protein product: CASSPGQIRAGANVLTF. Supplemented by reference TRBV11-2 and TRBJ2-6, the full variable domain reads EAGVAQSPRYKIIEKRQSVAFWCNPISGHATLYWYQQILGQGPKLLIQFQNNGVVDDSQLPKDRFSAERLKGVDSTLKIQPAKLEDSAVYLCASSPGQIRAGANVLTFGAGSRLTVL.

This chain uses TRBV11-2 with TRBJ2-7, with 9 nucleotides matching TRBD2. This CDR3 comprises 15 residues. Looked up from germline, CDR1 is SGHAT and CDR2 is FQNNGV. The junction had 7 bases not matched to a gene; V was cut back by 5 bases and J by 2 bases. CDR3 sequence reads: CASSAETSGPYEQYF. In nucleotides, the CDR3 is TGTGCCAGCAGCGCGGAGACTAGCGGCCCCTACGAGCAGTACTTC. Together with reference TRBV11-2 and TRBJ2-7, the CDR3 gives the full variable domain: EAGVAQSPRYKIIEKRQSVAFWCNPISGHATLYWYQQILGQGPKLLIQFQNNGVVDDSQLPKDRFSAERLKGVDSTLKIQPAKLEDSAVYLCASSAETSGPYEQYFGPGTRLTVT.

The chain recombines TRBV6-5 with TRBJ2-2; D is undetermined. Germline V gives CDR1 MNHEY, CDR2 SVGAGI. V shed 5 bases and J shed 0 bases, with 16 bases lying between them. The CDR3 contains 17 residues. The CDR3 loop is CASSSPGAEANTGELFF. CDR3 DNA: TGTGCCAGCAGTAGCCCCGGAGCCGAAGCGAACACCGGGGAGCTGTTTTTT.

The J gene is TRBJ1-1, the V gene TRBV7-9; 8 bases map to TRBD1. J was trimmed by 2 bases and V by 6 bases; bases with no gene match: 5. The CDR3 runs to 14 residues. In germline, CDR1 is SEHNR, CDR2 FQNEAQ (reference sequence). Written as DNA, the CDR3 is TGTGCCAGCAGAGCCGGGACAGGAAACACTGAAGCTTTCTTT. Residues: CASRAGTGNTEAFF.

The chain uses TRBV7-9 and TRBJ2-1, with 9 bases lining up with TRBD2. Germline CDR1 is SEHNR and CDR2 is FQNEAQ (reference sequence). After removal of 5 bases from V and 4 bases from J, the junction contained 6 bases not matched to a gene. The CDR3 contains 15 residues. Here the CDR3 reads CASSHLAGEYNEQFF. Written as DNA, the CDR3 is TGTGCCAGCAGCCATTTAGCGGGAGAATACAATGAGCAGTTCTTC.

The chain employs TRBV5-1 and TRBJ1-2, with 7 bases fitting TRBD1. J lost 8 bases, V lost 4 bases, and 8 bases had no gene match. The CDR3 has 13 residues. The germline gives CDR1 SGHRS, CDR2 YFSETQ. In DNA, the CDR3 is TGCGCCAGCAGCGAACCGACAGGGAAGGGCTACACCTTC. Its protein product is CASSEPTGKGYTF.

The rearrangement links TRBV19 to TRBJ1-4; maybe TRBD1 (5 bases). The CDR3 consists of 16 residues. Between the trimmed V and J ends, which lost 2 bases and 7 bases, there was a span of 17 bases. Germline CDR1 LNHDA, CDR2 SQIVND (reference sequence). DNA of the CDR3: TGTGCCAGTAGTATATCGGGCGCAGGGACTCGTGAAAAACTGTTTTTT. Translation: CASSISGAGTREKLFF.

The count of this clonotype is one. This chain joins TRBV5-1 and TRBJ2-5; D is ambiguous. V lost 2 bases and J lost 5, with 16 bases in between. CDR3 length equals 15 residues. CDR1 and CDR2 from the germline V gene are SGHRS and YFSETQ. In nucleotides, the CDR3 is TGCGCCAGCAGCTTCGGTTCTCACTCCAGGGAGACCCAGTACTTC. This codes for CASSFGSHSRETQYF.

The chain is built from TRBV7-6 and TRBJ2-1; a possible D gene is TRBD2 (5 bases). The germline V and J ends were trimmed by 4 bases and 6 bases, with 7 bases remaining between them. The CDR3 contains 12 residues. CDR1 is SGHVS, CDR2 FNYEAQ, per germline. CDR3 coding DNA: TGTGCCAGCAGCTACGGACTCAATGAGCAGTTCTTC. Encoded protein: CASSYGLNEQFF.

On this clonotype itself: Mismatch with germline at one junction end may stem from a read error. The chain joins TRBV29-1 to TRBJ2-5; D not resolved. This CDR3 is 12 amino acids long. Germline lookup yields CDR1 SQVTM and CDR2 ANQGSEA. The CDR3 spells CSVRHYQETQYF. CDR3 sequence (DNA): TGCAGCGTTCGGCACTACCAAGAAACCCAGTACTTC.

The chain recombines TRBV24-1 with TRBJ1-2, with a tentative D call TRBD1 (5 bases). The CDR3 is 14 amino acids. Germline loops: CDR1 KGHDR, CDR2 SFDVKD. The V end lost 3 bases, the J end lost 6 bases, and 13 bases lay between the germline ends. CDR3 region: CATSDHVGGHGYTF. The CDR3 coding sequence is TGTGCCACCAGTGATCACGTGGGGGGACATGGCTACACCTTC.

The CDR3: CASSLDGTETQYF. DNA for the CDR3: TGCGCCAGCAGCTTGGACGGGACAGAGACCCAGTACTTC. This chain joins TRBV5-1 and TRBJ2-5; D is tentatively TRBD1 or TRBD2 (5 bases each). This CDR3 has 13 residues. Trimming left V 0 bases short and J 4 bases short, with 7 bases between. The V gene's germline CDR1 is SGHRS and CDR2 YFSETQ.

The chain couples TRBV11-3 to TRBJ1-2, with D tentatively TRBD1 (5 bases). The germline gives CDR1 SGHNT, CDR2 YENEEA. This CDR3 has 13 residues. V was clipped by 5 bases and J by 7 bases, with 14 bases between them. The CDR3 reads CASSPGPYCGYTF. DNA of the CDR3: TGTGCCAGCAGCCCAGGGCCCTACTGTGGCTACACCTTC. Supplemented by reference TRBV11-3 and TRBJ1-2, the full variable domain reads EAGVVQSPRYKIIEKKQPVAFWCNPISGHNTLYWYLQNLGQGPELLIRYENEEAVDDSQLPKDRFSAERLKGVDSTLKIQPAELGDSAVYLCASSPGPYCGYTFGSGTRLTVV.

Regarding this clonotype: The CDR3 end shows no conserved phenylalanine or tryptophan, and so a read error is likely. The limits of the CDR3 on the DNA are not certain, so only TCRdb's listed CDR3 is given. The chain carries TRBV7-9 and TRBJ2-2. The CDR3 has 12 amino acids, counting both end residues. Germline-derived CDR1 and CDR2 are SEHNR and FQNEAQ (reference sequence). The chain's CDR3 is CASSLLAEQLFC.

V usage is TRBV7-2 and J usage is TRBJ1-3; D unresolved. V dropped 1 base and J dropped 0 bases, with 7 bases sitting between them. Germline CDR1 is SGHTA and CDR2 is FQGNSA. This CDR3 has 15 amino acids. The CDR3 DNA is TGTGCCAGCAGCTTAGGGTCTACCTCTGGAAACACCATATATTTT. Residues: CASSLGSTSGNTIYF. Full variable domain (outside the CDR3, taken from reference TRBV7-2 and TRBJ1-3): GAGVSQSPSNKVTEKGKDVELRCDPISGHTALYWYRQSLGQGLEFLIYFQGNSAPDKSGLPSDRFSAERTGGSVSTLTIQRTQQEDSAVYLCASSLGSTSGNTIYFGEGSWLTVV.

CDR3: CASSLGSQLTREQYF. CDR3 coding DNA: TGTGCCAGCAGCTTAGGATCACAGCTCACCCGGGAGCAGTACTTC. This chain connects TRBV7-9 to TRBJ2-7; D is ambiguous. The germline V gene encodes CDR1 SEHNR and CDR2 FQNEAQ (reference sequence). The CDR3 sequence is 15 residues long. Deletions cut 1 base from V and 7 bases from J, with 17 bases between. Variable domain in full (rest from reference TRBV7-9 and TRBJ2-7): DTGVSQNPRHKITKRGQNVTFRCDPISEHNRLYWYRQTLGQGPEFLTYFQNEAQLEKSRLLSDRFSAERPKGSFSTLEIQRTEQGDSAMYLCASSLGSQLTREQYFGPGTRLTVT.

CDR3 DNA: TGCAGCGTCTCGGACTTGGCTGGCCAGCCCCAGCATTTT. It yields the protein CSVSDLAGQPQHF. The chain uses TRBV29-1 and TRBJ1-5; D is uncertain. The CDR3 is 13 amino acids. V lost 6 bases, J lost 7 bases, and 16 bases lay in between. Looked up from germline, CDR1 is SQVTM and CDR2 is ANQGSEA.

V is TRBV7-2 and J is TRBJ1-3; D ambiguous. This CDR3 is built from 16 residues. The germline CDR1 and CDR2 sequences are SGHTA and FQGNSA. V lost 5 bases, J lost 8 bases, and 22 bases lay in between. The CDR3 region has the DNA TGTGCCAGCAGCCGCCATCGAACCAACTATGGCTACACCATATATTTT. Residues: CASSRHRTNYGYTIYF.

This clonotype was seen repeatedly, ten times or more. The chain is built from TRBV3-1 and TRBJ1-5, with D maybe TRBD1 (5 bases). The CDR3 runs 16 residues. The germline V gene has CDR1 LGHDT and CDR2 YNNKEL (reference sequence). V dropped 0 bases and J dropped 0 bases, with 9 bases sitting between them. CDR3 loop: CASSQDTGTSNQPQHF. In DNA form, the CDR3 reads TGTGCCAGCAGCCAAGACACCGGGACTAGCAATCAGCCCCAGCATTTT.